Presented here are 13 T cell receptor beta chains from one specimen sequenced in a study of T cell responses to AZD1222 COVID-19 vaccine. Profiling relied on immunoSEQ multiplex PCR, and the TCRdb table lists in-frame clones only, not all of them. This sample has 120,000 to 150,000 clones, with approximately 78% found just once. Material: peripheral blood, obtained on day 0 of MenACWY control vaccination. These receptor sequences come from an adult in good health.

This clone was picked up a small number of times. The V call is TRBV15, the J call TRBJ1-4; a possible D gene is TRBD1 (5 bases). This CDR3 has 16 residues. Germline CDR1 is LNHNV and CDR2 is YYDKDF (reference sequence). V dropped 0 bases and J dropped 3 bases, with 11 bases sitting between them. The CDR3 DNA reads as TGTGCCACCAGCAGAGAGACAGTCACGCCTAATGAAAAACTGTTTTTT. Protein sequence: CATSRETVTPNEKLFF. The whole variable domain, filled in from reference TRBV15 and TRBJ1-4, reads DAMVIQNPRYQVTQFGKPVTLSCSQTLNHNVMYWYQQKSSQAPKLLFHYYDKDFNNEADTPDNFQSRRPNTSFCFLDIRSPGLGDTAMYLCATSRETVTPNEKLFFGSGTQLSVL.

The chain has TRBV27 and TRBJ1-3; D not resolved. This CDR3 has 15 amino acids. CDR1 MNHEY and CDR2 SMNVEV come from the germline V gene (reference sequence). Trimming pared 4 bases from V and 4 bases from J, leaving 14 bases between. CDR3 in amino acids: CASSSVSSRGNTIYF. The CDR3 DNA reads TGTGCCAGCAGTTCCGTTTCAAGCCGCGGAAACACCATATATTTT.

This clone occurred a few times. The V gene is TRBV27, the J gene TRBJ1-2, with a possible D match to TRBD1 (5 bases). The CDR3 has 13 residues. V lost 7 bases and J 2 bases, leaving 11 bases between the germline ends. Germline values: CDR1 MNHEY, CDR2 SMNVEV (reference sequence). The CDR3 spells CASKETANYGYTF. The CDR3 DNA follows: TGTGCCAGCAAAGAGACAGCGAACTATGGCTACACCTTC.

In regard to this clone: A read error may produce the germline difference seen at one junction end. The CDR3 DNA sequence: TGTGCCAGCAGTGACAGGGGGGCAGGGGGTTGTTTT. Its translation is CASSDRGAGGCF. The chain has TRBV6-1 and TRBJ1-4; TRBD1 matches at 7 bases. Germline V CDR1 and CDR2: MNHNS, SASEGT. This CDR3 has 12 amino acids.

CDR3 coding DNA: TGTGCCAGTAGTGGAGCGCCCGGGACAGGGGGCACAGATACGCAGTATTTT. This translates into CASSGAPGTGGTDTQYF. V and J are TRBV19 and TRBJ2-3; TRBD1 aligns across 10 bases. Germline loops: CDR1 LNHDA, CDR2 SQIVND (reference sequence). With 5 bases clipped from V and 1 base from J, the junction kept 9 bases outside the gene matches. This CDR3 has 17 residues.

The gene calls are TRBV2 and TRBJ1-4, with TRBD1 as a possible D gene (5 bases). The V end lost 6 bases, the J end lost 7 bases, and 9 bases lay between the germline ends. This CDR3 region has 12 residues. The germline CDR1 and CDR2 sequences are SNHLY and FYNNEI. CDR3 in DNA: TGTGCCAGCAGGGGACCCCTTGAAAAACTGTTTTTT. Amino acids: CASRGPLEKLFF.

The CDR3 DNA follows: TGTGCCAGCAGTGACTCCACGGTAGTCCCACTGTGTAGCAATCAGCCCCAGCATTTT. Amino acids: CASSDSTVVPLCSNQPQHF. The chain uses TRBV6-4 and TRBJ1-5; unclear D gene. The CDR3 sequence is 19 residues long. Trimming cost V 0 bases and J 0 bases, with 18 bases left between them. Germline lookup yields CDR1 MRHNA and CDR2 SNTAGT.

The J gene is TRBJ1-2, the V gene TRBV27; 7 nucleotides match TRBD1. Germline trimming cut 6 bases from V and 0 bases from J; bases unmatched to any gene: 7. The germline CDR1 and CDR2 sequences are MNHEY and SMNVEV (reference sequence). The CDR3 has 15 amino acids. CDR3 sequence reads: CASRRTGVTNYGYTF. The CDR3, as DNA: TGTGCCAGCAGGCGGACAGGCGTGACTAACTATGGCTACACCTTC.

The CDR3 sequence: CASSQGYGPYNEQFF. The CDR3 bases are TGTGCCAGCAGCCAGGGGTATGGTCCCTACAATGAGCAGTTCTTC. This chain connects TRBV28 to TRBJ2-1; D is possibly TRBD1 (6 bases). Trimming left V 6 bases short and J 2 bases short, with 14 bases between. The CDR3 is 15 residues long. The germline V gene has CDR1 MDHEN and CDR2 SYDVKM.

The chain couples TRBV30 to TRBJ1-5, with D possibly being TRBD1 (6 bases). Trimming pared 1 base from V and 16 bases from J, leaving 17 bases between. Germline V gene data show CDR1 as GTSNPN and CDR2 as SVGIG (reference sequence). The CDR3 loop spans 12 amino acids. The CDR3 region has the DNA TGTGCCTGGAGTGGTACAGGGTTCCTCATCCATTTT. Protein sequence: CAWSGTGFLIHF.

The chain combines TRBV6-2 or TRBV6-3 with TRBJ2-5, with TRBD1 matching 7 bases. Germline CDR1 reads MNHEY; CDR2 reads SVGEGT. The trim removed 2 bases at V and 6 bases at J, leaving 9 bases unmatched. The CDR3 is 15 amino acids. The chain's CDR3 is CASSYHTGDPKTQYF. The CDR3 region has the DNA TGTGCCAGCAGTTACCATACAGGGGACCCTAAGACCCAGTACTTC.

J is TRBJ2-1 and V is TRBV2; D is unclear. The CDR3 extends over 16 amino acids. Trimming shortened V by 2 bases and J by 0 bases, and 11 bases separated the two germline ends. Per the germline V gene, CDR1 is SNHLY and CDR2 is FYNNEI. CDR3 loop: CASSEITRSSYNEQFF. DNA for the CDR3: TGTGCCAGCAGTGAAATTACGCGGAGCTCCTACAATGAGCAGTTCTTC.

The CDR3: CASSLAGIAGNTIYF. CDR3 sequence (DNA): TGCGCCAGCAGCTTGGCAGGGATAGCTGGAAACACCATATATTTT. The chain recombines TRBV5-1 with TRBJ1-3; D perhaps matches TRBD1 (5 bases). The V gene's germline CDR1 is SGHRS and CDR2 YFSETQ. V dropped 0 bases and J dropped 2 bases, with 9 bases sitting between them. This CDR3 region has 15 residues. The full variable domain, rest sourced from reference TRBV5-1 and TRBJ1-3, is KAGVTQTPRYLIKTRGQQVTLSCSPISGHRSVSWYQQTPGQGLQFLFEYFSETQRNKGNFPGRFSGRQFSNSRSEMNVSTLELGDSALYLCASSLAGIAGNTIYFGEGSWLTVV.